This TCR beta chain was obtained from a study of neoadjuvant anti-PD-1 for oral cavity cancer (dated by TCRdb to about 2021). In terms of the full investigation: Before curative-intent surgical resection, most patients were given three to four biweekly doses of nivolumab at 3 mg/kg. Patients who did not progress were given a fourth nivolumab dose at about day 43 and had definitive surgical resection on days 50-56. Under RECIST 1.1, a patient counted as a responder if showing complete response, partial response or stable disease, and as a non-responder if showing progression. The parent correlative cohort included roughly 12 patients, with an approximately 34% response rate. The investigation overall reported the following: After neoadjuvant nivolumab, non-responders showed significantly higher T cell clonality (Gini index) in PBMCs than responders did. Higher pretreatment blood Treg/Th17 ratios correlated with higher pretreatment blood TCRbeta clonality and lower post-treatment tumor TCRbeta clonality. Only a few patients per response group were included in the TCR analyses, and larger cohorts for validation were called for by the authors.

The time point label, as the study defines it: after neoadjuvant nivolumab, at surgical resection. Patients were newly diagnosed with stage II-IVA oral cavity squamous cell carcinoma and had received no prior systemic or radiation treatment. The cohort consisted of patients with HPV-negative, locally advanced oral cavity squamous cell carcinoma. Peripheral blood mononuclear cells were analyzed directly and were not maintained or expanded in culture. Samples were obtained from a longitudinal correlative study of a single-arm phase II trial of neoadjuvant nivolumab in oral cavity squamous cell carcinoma. Subject-matched pre- and post-treatment PBMCs and tumors from three responders and three non-responders were subjected to genomic DNA-based TCRbeta sequencing. Peripheral blood mononuclear cells were collected before nivolumab treatment and were collected again after treatment, at the time of surgery. The Maxwell RSC DNA from Cells kit was used to extract genomic DNA from PBMCs.

Comment on this clone: What antigen it recognizes has not been identified. No base quality values were provided; no much bigger clone lies one nucleotide off.

For deep sequencing, PBMC libraries mostly used around 470 ng of input genomic DNA, with six replicates for each sample. Following the manufacturer's instructions, the team built TCRbeta libraries using the immunoSEQ hsTCRbeta kit. The finished libraries were brought together in one pool at roughly 2.7 nM, which was then read using an Illumina NovaSeq 6000 S4 flow cell. The source study handled its data this way. The immunoSEQ Analyzer handled quality control and preprocessing of the raw data. The analysis was restricted to productive rearrangements, with each unique CDR3 amino acid sequence defining a clonotype. Repertoire clonality was estimated as the Gini-Simpson index, which was computed with the R package tcR. Student's t test was used to compare Gini indices, and Pearson correlation was used to assess associations with tumor size change. TCRdb carries this immuneACCESS record with in-frame sequences only. Its versions omit some clonotypes, under half of them owing to an unresolved V gene in the studies checked, with the rest unexplained. D and trimming come from the DNA, and the V and J calls and clone size come from that table. The sample yields more than 25,000 clones; around four fifths were counted once. The ten largest clones take up 3.4% of the sample.

The material sequenced was PBMCs, taken after nivolumab (anti-PD-1) treatment. This clonotype originated in a person aged 35-79 years with oral cavity squamous cell carcinoma.

The CDR3 protein: CAIRKTTGGGYEQYF. At the DNA level, the sequence is TGTGCCATCAGGAAGACGACAGGGGGTGGATACGAGCAGTACTTC. Recombination linked TRBV10-3 to TRBJ2-7, with 9 bases aligning to TRBD1. Spanning cysteine to phenylalanine, the CDR3 consists of 15 amino acids. Only the CDR3 portion is preserved as DNA: 45 bases, with reading frame beginning at the first base. The germline V gene encodes CDR1 ENHRY and CDR2 SYGVKD. At the junction V is shortened by 6 bases and J by 4 bases; bases outside the gene matches: 10.